Presented here are 28 T cell receptor beta chains from one specimen sequenced in a study of shared clonotypes between healthy human individuals. Profiling relied on immunoSEQ multiplex PCR, and the TCRdb table lists in-frame clones only, not all of them. The sample lists approximately 590,000 clones; over 95% were seen once. CD45RO-negative CD8 cells positively selected for CCR7 made up the naive population, which excluded terminally differentiated effector memory CD45RA+ cells. The specimen was naive CD8+ T cells sorted from blood. The source of these receptors is a woman under 40 in good health.

This clone was found once. The chain uses TRBV28 and TRBJ2-1; 8 bases align to TRBD2. The CDR3 contains 11 residues. Germline V lookup: CDR1 MDHEN, CDR2 SYDVKM. For the CDR3, the DNA is TGTGTTAGCGGGGTTTACAATGAGCAGTTCTTC. This codes for CVSGVYNEQFF.

The chain uses TRBV27 and TRBJ2-1; 11 bases are shared with TRBD2. Trimming at V came to 4 bases and at J to 2 bases, leaving 1 base not matched to a gene. From germline, CDR1 is MNHEY and CDR2 SMNVEV (reference sequence). The CDR3 loop spans 15 amino acids. CDR3 DNA: TGTGCCAGCAGTTGGGGACTAGCGGCCTACAATGAGCAGTTCTTC. It is translated as CASSWGLAAYNEQFF.

The genes are TRBV7-6 and TRBJ2-3, with D tentatively TRBD1 (7 bases). Germline CDR1 and CDR2: SGHVS and FNYEAQ. The ends were cut back, 2 bases at V and 0 bases at J, with 12 bases in the middle. The CDR3 covers 16 residues. CDR3 in DNA: TGTGCCAGCAGCTTACTCGCAGGGGGGAGCACAGATACGCAGTATTTT. Translating gives CASSLLAGGSTDTQYF.

The CDR3 loop reads CASRRGTSGFYEQYF. CDR3 bases: TGTGCCAGCAGGAGGGGGACTAGCGGTTTCTACGAGCAGTACTTC. The V and J genes are TRBV6-5 and TRBJ2-7; 11 bases are shared with TRBD2. Germline lookup yields CDR1 MNHEY and CDR2 SVGAGI. With V trimmed by 6 bases and J by 3 bases, 7 bases remained unmatched. The CDR3 loop spans 15 amino acids.

The rearrangement uses TRBV28 and TRBJ1-2, with 7 bases matching TRBD1. Trimming removed 6 bases from V and 3 bases from J; junction bases left unmatched: 1. The germline gives CDR1 MDHEN, CDR2 SYDVKM. The CDR3 loop spans 12 amino acids. The CDR3: CASSDRDYGYTF. In DNA, the CDR3 is TGTGCCAGCAGCGACAGGGACTATGGCTACACCTTC.

The table lists this clone with a count of one. The chain carries TRBV19 and TRBJ2-5, with D perhaps matching TRBD1 (10 bases). Germline-derived CDR1 and CDR2 are LNHDA and SQIVND (reference sequence). The V end was cut by 5 bases, the J end by 3 bases, with 28 bases between. CDR3 size: 19 residues. DNA of the CDR3: TGTGCCAGTAGTTTCCGGGACAGGGGACTAGCCCTAGAGGAAGAGACCCAGTACTTC. Translating it yields CASSFRDRGLALEEETQYF.

The rearrangement links TRBV4-2 to TRBJ2-1; 9 bases are shared with TRBD1. Germline V gives CDR1 LGHNA, CDR2 YNFKEQ. V shed 4 bases, J shed 9 bases, and the junction held 10 bases outside the gene matches. The CDR3 contains 15 residues. CDR3 DNA sequence: TGTGCCAGCAGCCCACAGGGGACAGGGATAGGTGAGCAGTTCTTC. Translated, it gives CASSPQGTGIGEQFF.

The rearrangement links TRBV27 to TRBJ2-1; 9 nucleotides match TRBD2. The CDR3 extends over 13 amino acids. J was trimmed by 3 bases and V by 8 bases; bases with no gene match: 2. Germline V gives CDR1 MNHEY, CDR2 SMNVEV (reference sequence). The CDR3 reads CASAAGGYNEQFF. Written as DNA, the CDR3 is TGTGCCAGCGCAGCGGGAGGCTACAATGAGCAGTTCTTC.

V gene TRBV4-1 combines with J gene TRBJ2-1, with D unresolved. CDR3 length: 13 residues. Trimming pared 6 bases from V and 6 bases from J, leaving 12 bases between. Germline CDR1 and CDR2: MGHRA and YSYEKL. CDR3 residues: CASRHKSSNEQFF. CDR3 DNA sequence: TGCGCCAGCAGACACAAGTCTAGCAATGAGCAGTTCTTC.

This rearrangement joins TRBV9 to TRBJ2-1; 12 bases match TRBD2. The CDR3 runs to 19 residues. In germline, CDR1 is SGDLS, CDR2 YYNGEE. The V gene end was trimmed by 0 bases and the J gene end by 4 bases; junction bases not matched to a gene: 11. The CDR3 region has the DNA TGTGCCAGCAGCGTAGGGGCGGCTAGCGGGAGGGCTAGATACAATGAGCAGTTCTTC. Translated, it gives CASSVGAASGRARYNEQFF.

J is TRBJ2-2 and V is TRBV5-1; TRBD1 matches at 9 bases. Germline V CDR1 and CDR2: SGHRS, YFSETQ. V lost 3 bases, J lost 6 bases, and 9 bases stayed unmatched. CDR3 length: 16 residues. This CDR3 is CASSSSGQGFSGELFF. The CDR3 region has the DNA TGCGCCAGCAGCTCCTCGGGACAGGGTTTCTCCGGGGAGCTGTTTTTT.

The gene calls are TRBV27 and TRBJ2-5; 8 bases map to TRBD1. The CDR3 runs to 14 residues. The germline V gene has CDR1 MNHEY and CDR2 SMNVEV (reference sequence). V was pared by 5 bases and J by 7 bases, with 9 bases of the junction left unmatched. In DNA form, the CDR3 reads TGTGCCAGCAGTACAGGGACAGGCATATGGACCCAGTACTTC. This gives the protein CASSTGTGIWTQYF.

The gene calls are TRBV2 and TRBJ2-5; TRBD2 might be the D (7 bases). Germline V gene data show CDR1 as SNHLY and CDR2 as FYNNEI. This CDR3 region has 18 residues. V dropped 5 bases and J dropped 5 bases, with 27 bases sitting between them. The CDR3: CASSTGLMGGGPQETQYF. The CDR3 DNA reads as TGTGCCAGCAGTACAGGGTTAATGGGGGGAGGGCCCCAGGAGACCCAGTACTTC.

This clone has just one count. The chain is built from TRBV28 and TRBJ1-4; D gene ambiguous. V lost 8 bases and J 8 bases, leaving 21 bases between the germline ends. The CDR3 runs 15 residues. Germline CDR1 MDHEN, CDR2 SYDVKM. CDR3: CASCLHGGLEEKLFF. In nucleotides, the CDR3 is TGTGCCAGCTGCTTACACGGCGGGTTGGAGGAAAAACTGTTTTTT. The whole variable domain, filled in from reference TRBV28 and TRBJ1-4, reads DVKVTQSSRYLVKRTGEKVFLECVQDMDHENMFWYRQDPGLGLRLIYFSYDVKMKEKGDIPEGYSVSREKKERFSLILESASTNQTSMYLCASCLHGGLEEKLFFGSGTQLSVL.

The rearrangement joins TRBV6-1 to TRBJ1-3, with 7 nucleotides matching TRBD1. V shed 8 bases, J shed 8 bases, and the junction held 18 bases outside the gene matches. The CDR3 spans 16 residues. The germline CDR1 and CDR2 sequences are MNHNS and SASEGT. The chain's CDR3 is CASRGRGEGGPDTIYF. The CDR3 DNA reads TGTGCCAGCCGTGGGCGGGGGGAAGGGGGCCCCGACACCATATATTTT.

This chain's CDR3 is CASSFDRGYEQYF. DNA for the CDR3: TGTGCCAGCAGCTTCGACAGGGGCTACGAGCAGTACTTC. V and J are TRBV5-4 and TRBJ2-5, with TRBD1 identical over 8 bases. TRBJ2-7 matches the DNA end more closely, so the J call is doubtful. CDR1 and CDR2 from the germline V gene are SGHNT and YYREEE (reference sequence). CDR3 size: 13 residues.

The V call is TRBV28, the J call TRBJ2-1, with TRBD2 as a possible D gene (6 bases). The CDR3 extends over 17 amino acids. CDR1 and CDR2 (germline): MDHEN, SYDVKM. V shed 5 bases and J shed 3 bases, with 20 bases lying between them. The CDR3 region is CASSPHEGRGNYNEQFF. The DNA for the CDR3 is TGTGCCAGCAGTCCCCATGAAGGGCGGGGAAACTACAATGAGCAGTTCTTC. The whole variable domain, remainder taken from reference TRBV28 and TRBJ2-1, is DVKVTQSSRYLVKRTGEKVFLECVQDMDHENMFWYRQDPGLGLRLIYFSYDVKMKEKGDIPEGYSVSREKKERFSLILESASTNQTSMYLCASSPHEGRGNYNEQFFGPGTRLTVL.

The V gene is TRBV30, the J gene TRBJ1-1, with 11 bases that match TRBD1. The germline gives CDR1 GTSNPN, CDR2 SVGIG (reference sequence). This CDR3 has 13 residues. Trimming removed 5 bases from V and 4 bases from J; junction bases left unmatched: 3. The CDR3 here is CAWSGTGGTEAFF. CDR3 sequence (DNA): TGTGCCTGGTCCGGGACAGGGGGCACTGAAGCTTTCTTT.

This clone was detected once. This chain links TRBV19 with TRBJ2-3, with D uncertain. V was trimmed by 3 bases and J by 2 bases, leaving 12 bases between them. This CDR3 has 15 amino acids. Germline V gene data show CDR1 as LNHDA and CDR2 as SQIVND (reference sequence). CDR3 in DNA: TGTGCCAGTAGTATCTGGGGTGGCTTCACAGATACGCAGTATTTT. Amino acids: CASSIWGGFTDTQYF.

Comments on this clone: Additional DNA sequences in this sample encode the identical CDR3. This chain joins TRBV6-5 and TRBJ1-2; D is unclear. Germline CDR1 reads MNHEY; CDR2 reads SVGAGI. V was clipped by 2 bases and J by 0 bases, with 4 bases between them. The CDR3 spans 13 residues. CDR3 amino acids: CASSYGTNYGYTF. The CDR3 DNA is TGTGCCAGCAGTTACGGTACTAACTATGGCTACACCTTC.

The chain has TRBV27 and TRBJ2-2; 10 bases align to TRBD1. V was pared by 6 bases and J by 3 bases, with 16 bases of the junction left unmatched. Per the germline V gene, CDR1 is MNHEY and CDR2 is SMNVEV (reference sequence). The CDR3 runs to 19 residues. CDR3 in DNA: TGTGCCAGCAGCCCCGTCAGGCTAGACAGGGGGCCGGACACCGGGGAGCTGTTTTTT. Residues: CASSPVRLDRGPDTGELFF.

This chain links TRBV7-8 with TRBJ2-7; tentative D call: TRBD2 (5 bases). The CDR3 has 13 amino acids. The V gene's germline CDR1 is SGHVS and CDR2 FQNEAQ. Trimming removed 7 bases from V and 3 bases from J, with 13 bases in between. CDR3 in amino acids: CASTPRGLYEQYF. In nucleotides, the CDR3 is TGTGCCAGCACCCCTAGAGGGCTCTACGAGCAGTACTTC.

The genes are TRBV19 and TRBJ1-6; the D gene is possibly TRBD1 (6 bases). With 5 bases removed from V and 3 bases from J, the gap between germline ends came to 11 bases. CDR3 length: 15 amino acids. Germline CDR1 reads LNHDA; CDR2 reads SQIVND (reference sequence). The chain's CDR3 is CASSSGAFYNSPLHF. CDR3 bases: TGTGCCAGTAGTTCGGGGGCTTTCTATAATTCACCCCTCCACTTT. Variable domain in full (rest from reference TRBV19 and TRBJ1-6): DGGITQSPKYLFRKEGQNVTLSCEQNLNHDAMYWYRQDPGQGLRLIYYSQIVNDFQKGDIAEGYSVSREKKESFPLTVTSAQKNPTAFYLCASSSGAFYNSPLHFGNGTRLTVT.

This chain links TRBV27 with TRBJ2-2; the D gene is possibly TRBD2 (6 bases). Trimming pared 7 bases from V and 2 bases from J, leaving 14 bases between. The length of the CDR3 is 15 residues. CDR1 MNHEY and CDR2 SMNVEV come from the germline V gene (reference sequence). The CDR3 sequence: CASTPDYPNTGELFF. The DNA of the CDR3 is TGTGCCAGCACCCCGGACTATCCAAACACCGGGGAGCTGTTTTTT.

Turning to this clone: Other DNA sequences in this sample translate to the same CDR3. The J gene is TRBJ2-7, the V gene TRBV28, with D uncertain. V lost 3 bases, J lost 4 bases, and 4 bases lay in between. The CDR3 has 11 amino acids. The germline V gene has CDR1 MDHEN and CDR2 SYDVKM. CDR3 in amino acids: CASSFLYEQYF. Written as DNA, the CDR3 is TGTGCCAGCAGTTTTTTATACGAGCAGTACTTC.

This chain's CDR3 is CASSLPSTGTGRGEQYF. CDR3 coding DNA: TGTGCCAGCAGTTTACCTTCCACCGGGACAGGGAGGGGCGAGCAGTACTTC. The rearrangement joins TRBV28 to TRBJ2-7, with 9 bases that match TRBD1. Per germline, CDR1 MDHEN and CDR2 SYDVKM. This CDR3 is 17 amino acids long. Unmatched junction bases numbered 14, after V lost 2 bases and J lost 6 bases.

Points on this clone: The same CDR3 is also encoded by other DNA sequences in this sample. This chain connects TRBV6-4 to TRBJ2-1, with 8 bases lining up with TRBD2. The germline CDR1 and CDR2 sequences are MRHNA and SNTAGT. V shed 0 bases, J shed 4 bases, and the junction held 2 bases outside the gene matches. The CDR3 spans 15 residues. In DNA form, the CDR3 reads TGTGCCAGCAGTGACTCTGGCGGGGGGTACAATGAGCAGTTCTTC. Residues: CASSDSGGGYNEQFF.

The rearrangement links TRBV27 to TRBJ1-2; D not resolved. Germline CDR1 is MNHEY and CDR2 is SMNVEV (reference sequence). The CDR3 extends over 13 amino acids. Deletions cut 5 bases from V and 3 bases from J, with 10 bases between. The CDR3 nucleotides are TGTGCCAGCAGTCTCGCGCCAGACTATGGCTACACCTTC. Translated: CASSLAPDYGYTF.